Below, 9 T cell receptor beta chains from the same sample are listed, as sequenced in a study of post-analysis software for immune sequencing data. Study-wide results and limits: Included in a set of roughly five TRBV segments more frequent in patients than controls were TRBV5-6, TRBV5-1 and TRBV20-1.

Unique molecular identifiers tagged the TCR beta cDNA libraries. TCRdb independently ran MiXCR on the PCR reads; one entry per CDR3 protein. In the table there are 750,000 to 950,000 distinct CDR3 sequences, about 57% of which are singletons. Their recognized antigens are unknown. Sample: blood. These receptors came from a girl aged 5 to 17 with multiple sclerosis.

The chain combines TRBV5-8 with TRBJ2-5, with 7 bases fitting TRBD1. Trimming at V came to 2 bases and at J to 4 bases, leaving 8 bases not matched to a gene. Germline V gene lookup returns CDR1 SGHTS and CDR2 YDEGEE. This CDR3 is 15 amino acids long. CDR3 sequence (DNA): TGTGCCAGCAGCTTAGTCCGACAGGGTCGAGAGACCCAGTACTTC. Encoded protein: CASSLVRQGRETQYF.

This clonotype occurred a few times. The CDR3, as DNA: TGTGCCAGCAGTGAATGGGGTGAAAAACTGTTTTTT. It specifies CASSEWGEKLFF. The V call is TRBV25-1, the J call TRBJ1-4; no definite D call. V was pared by 1 base and J by 7 bases, with 4 bases between. This CDR3 has 12 amino acids. Germline V gene data show CDR1 as MGHDK and CDR2 as SYGVNS.

The V and J genes are TRBV6-1 and TRBJ2-3; 9 nucleotides match TRBD2. The trim removed 4 bases at V and 3 bases at J, leaving 8 bases unmatched. There are 16 residues in the CDR3. CDR1 is MNHNS, CDR2 SASEGT, per germline. The CDR3 spells CASSGSWTSATDTQYF. The CDR3 DNA sequence: TGTGCCAGCAGTGGCTCCTGGACTAGCGCGACAGATACGCAGTATTTT.

This rearrangement joins TRBV20-1 to TRBJ2-1; D gene ambiguous. Trimming stripped 5 bases from V and 4 bases from J, with 6 bases between. The CDR3 length is 11 residues. Germline V gives CDR1 DFQATT, CDR2 SNEGSKA (reference sequence). CDR3 in DNA: TGCAGTGCTCCTAGGTACAATGAGCAGTTCTTC. This codes for CSAPRYNEQFF.

In regard to this clonotype: One end of the junction does not line up with germline, which may come from a read error. The CDR3 nucleotides are TGTGCCAGCTCGCCACGGGGGCCCGGTAGCACAGATACGCAGTATTTT. Translating gives CASSPRGPGSTDTQYF. This chain uses TRBV18 with TRBJ2-3; D might be TRBD1 or TRBD2, each matching 6 bases. Germline-derived CDR1 and CDR2 are KGHSH and LQKENI. The CDR3 contains 16 residues.

A single count supports this clonotype. CDR3 region: CASSPGIYSNQPQHF. The CDR3 DNA reads as TGTGCCAGCAGCCCAGGGATTTATAGCAATCAGCCCCAGCATTTT. The J gene is TRBJ1-5, the V gene TRBV7-6, with D perhaps TRBD1 (5 bases). Trimming shortened V by 5 bases and J by 0 bases, and 11 bases separated the two germline ends. Germline CDR1 SGHVS, CDR2 FNYEAQ. The CDR3 length is 15 residues.

The CDR3 DNA reads TGTGCCAGCAGCCAAGAGGGGAGCTCCTACGAGCAGTACTTC. It encodes CASSQEGSSYEQYF. The V gene is TRBV7-2, the J gene TRBJ2-7; either TRBD1 or TRBD2 may fit D (5 bases each). Germline V CDR1 and CDR2: SGHTA, FQGNSA. This CDR3 has 14 residues. With 5 bases removed from V and 0 bases from J, the gap between germline ends came to 11 bases.

V is TRBV20-1 and J is TRBJ2-3; 7 nucleotides line up with TRBD2. The ends lost 1 base at V and 4 bases at J; junction bases unmatched: 5. Germline-derived CDR1 and CDR2 are DFQATT and SNEGSKA (reference sequence). This CDR3 contains 14 residues. The DNA for the CDR3 is TGCAGTGCTAGAGGTACGGGGGGACCAGATACGCAGTATTTT. Translated: CSARGTGGPDTQYF.

The genes are TRBV5-1 and TRBJ2-7; 10 bases are a match to TRBD2. The J call may be in error: the DNA end matches TRBJ2-5 better. CDR1 and CDR2 from the germline V gene are SGHRS and YFSETQ. The CDR3 totals 14 residues. The CDR3 DNA is TGCGCCAGCAGAGCGGGGGGGGTGAGAGAGACCCAGTACTTC. Residues: CASRAGGVRETQYF.